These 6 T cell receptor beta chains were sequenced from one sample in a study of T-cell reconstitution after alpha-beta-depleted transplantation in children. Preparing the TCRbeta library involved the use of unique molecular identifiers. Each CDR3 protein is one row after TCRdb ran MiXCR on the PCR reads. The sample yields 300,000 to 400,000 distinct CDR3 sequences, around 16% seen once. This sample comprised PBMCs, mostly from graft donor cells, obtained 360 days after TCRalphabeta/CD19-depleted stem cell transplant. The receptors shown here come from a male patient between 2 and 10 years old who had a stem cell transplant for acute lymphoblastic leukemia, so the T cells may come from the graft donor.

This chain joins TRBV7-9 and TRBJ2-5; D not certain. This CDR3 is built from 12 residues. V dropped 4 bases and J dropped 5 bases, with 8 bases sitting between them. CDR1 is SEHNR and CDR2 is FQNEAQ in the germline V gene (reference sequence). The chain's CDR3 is CASSSPSETQYF. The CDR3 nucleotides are TGTGCCAGCAGCTCCCCTAGTGAGACCCAGTACTTC.

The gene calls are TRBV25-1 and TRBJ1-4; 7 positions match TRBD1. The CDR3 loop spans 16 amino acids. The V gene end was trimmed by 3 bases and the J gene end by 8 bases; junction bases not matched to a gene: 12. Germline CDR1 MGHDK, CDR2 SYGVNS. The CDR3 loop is CASSDGTEILREKLFF. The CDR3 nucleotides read TGTGCCAGCAGTGACGGGACAGAAATTTTGAGGGAAAAACTGTTTTTT.

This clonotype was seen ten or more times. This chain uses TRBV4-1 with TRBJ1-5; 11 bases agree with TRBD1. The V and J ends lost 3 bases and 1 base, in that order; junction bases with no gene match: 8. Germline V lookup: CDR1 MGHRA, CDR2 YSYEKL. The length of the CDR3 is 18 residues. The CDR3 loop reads CASSQTDRGLQSNQPQHF. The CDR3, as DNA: TGCGCCAGCAGCCAGACGGACAGGGGGCTTCAGAGCAATCAGCCCCAGCATTTT.

The CDR3 DNA reads as TGTGCCAGCAGCACCCGGGAGCAGAACACCGGGGAGCTGTTTTTT. This translates into CASSTREQNTGELFF. The chain carries TRBV28 and TRBJ2-2; D might be TRBD2 (6 bases). The CDR3 contains 15 residues. V was shortened by 6 bases and J by 1 base, with 12 bases between the two germline ends. From germline, CDR1 is MDHEN and CDR2 SYDVKM.

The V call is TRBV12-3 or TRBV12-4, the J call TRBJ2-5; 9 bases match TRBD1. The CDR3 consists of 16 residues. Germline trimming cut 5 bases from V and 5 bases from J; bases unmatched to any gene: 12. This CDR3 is CASSPPRDRDGETQYF. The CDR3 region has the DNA TGTGCCAGCAGTCCCCCCCGGGACAGGGATGGGGAGACCCAGTACTTC.

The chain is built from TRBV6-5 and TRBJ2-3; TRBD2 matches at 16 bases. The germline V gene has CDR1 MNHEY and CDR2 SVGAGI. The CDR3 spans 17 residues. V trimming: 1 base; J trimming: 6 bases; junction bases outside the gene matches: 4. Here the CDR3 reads CASSYWGLAGGPDTQYF. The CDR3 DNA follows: TGTGCCAGCAGTTACTGGGGACTAGCGGGAGGGCCCGATACGCAGTATTTT.